What follows is one T cell receptor beta chain and its context. In the authors' methods: Researchers report that nucleated cell counts were estimated from reference gene primer amplification. Repertoires were generated with immunoSEQ multiplex PCR, while TCRdb's copy carries only in-frame clones and drops some. D and trimming were read from the DNA, whereas the V and J calls and clone size are those reported in that table. The repertoire holds about 200,000 clones, with roughly 76% as singletons. The sample belongs to a study of blood T cell repertoires in COVID-19. Across the study: Samples of COVID-19 (acute and convalescent) were obtained from the United States, Italy and Spain. PBMCs, B-cell-depleted T cells, or T cells were the source of the cDNA or gDNA that made up the material.

The CDR3 totals 13 residues. Trimming pared 2 bases from V and 5 bases from J, leaving 9 bases between. The rearrangement links TRBV12-3 or TRBV12-4 to TRBJ1-2, with unresolved D. The origin of this receptor is a human donor in a cohort sampled during active COVID-19. Sequenced input: peripheral blood. As DNA, the CDR3 is TGTGCCAGCAGTTTACGTCGGTCTTATGGCTACACCTTC. Amino acids: CASSLRRSYGYTF.